This record covers a single T cell receptor (beta chain). One end of the junction varies from germline; a read error may be responsible. The source of the sample is a study of CD8+ T cells in alopecia areata. Across the whole study: Tofacitinib was given for 6 to 18 months, then stopped for 6 months. Severity scoring for treated patients was based on the percentage of affected scalp area.

Sequencing templates came from extracted RNA that was reverse transcribed into cDNA. This table comes from immunoSEQ multiplex PCR, and its TCRdb copy is limited to in-frame clones, with some not included. The table has 150,000 to 200,000 clones, roughly 60% seen once. Documented treatment: oral pan-JAK inhibitor, 5-10 mg twice daily. The CDR3 has 16 amino acids. Germline CDR1 and CDR2: MNHNS and SASEGT. The rearrangement uses TRBV6-1 and TRBJ2-3; D tentatively fits TRBD1 or TRBD2 (5 bases each). This specimen consisted of CD4+ T cells sorted from blood, obtained at week 24, from a patient treated with tofacitinib. This clonotype was sampled from a human donor with alopecia areata. This CDR3 is CAISDRRQGKTDTQYF. DNA for the CDR3: TGTGCCATCAGTGATCGGAGGCAGGGTAAAACAGATACGCAGTATTTT.